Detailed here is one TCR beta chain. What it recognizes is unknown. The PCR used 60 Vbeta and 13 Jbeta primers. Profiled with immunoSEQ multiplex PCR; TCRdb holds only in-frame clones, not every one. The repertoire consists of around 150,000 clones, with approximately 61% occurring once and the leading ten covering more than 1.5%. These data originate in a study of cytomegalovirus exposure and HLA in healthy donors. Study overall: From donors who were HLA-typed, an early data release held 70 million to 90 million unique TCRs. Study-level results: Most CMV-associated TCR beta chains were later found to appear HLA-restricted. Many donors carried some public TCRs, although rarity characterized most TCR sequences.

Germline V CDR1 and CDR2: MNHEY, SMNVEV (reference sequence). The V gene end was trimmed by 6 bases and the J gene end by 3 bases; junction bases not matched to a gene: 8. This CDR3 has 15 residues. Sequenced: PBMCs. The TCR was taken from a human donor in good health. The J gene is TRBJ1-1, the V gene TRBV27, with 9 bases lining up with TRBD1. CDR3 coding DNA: TGTGCCAGCAGGTCCTGGGACAGGGCGGACACTGAAGCTTTCTTT. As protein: CASRSWDRADTEAFF.